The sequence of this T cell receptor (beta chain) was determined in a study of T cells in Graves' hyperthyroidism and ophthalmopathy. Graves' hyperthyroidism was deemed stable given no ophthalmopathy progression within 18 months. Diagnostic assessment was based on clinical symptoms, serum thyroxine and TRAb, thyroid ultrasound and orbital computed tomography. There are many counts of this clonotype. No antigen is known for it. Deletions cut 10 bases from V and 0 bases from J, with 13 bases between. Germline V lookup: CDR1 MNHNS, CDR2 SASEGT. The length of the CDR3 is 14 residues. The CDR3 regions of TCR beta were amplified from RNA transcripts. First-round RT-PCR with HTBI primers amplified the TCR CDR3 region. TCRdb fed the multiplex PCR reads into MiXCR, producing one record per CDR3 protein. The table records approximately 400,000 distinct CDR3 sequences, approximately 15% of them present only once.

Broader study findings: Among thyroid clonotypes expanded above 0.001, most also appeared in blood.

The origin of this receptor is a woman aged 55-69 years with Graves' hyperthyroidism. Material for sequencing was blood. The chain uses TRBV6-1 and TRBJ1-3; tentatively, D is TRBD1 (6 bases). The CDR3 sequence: CATRTANSGNTIYF. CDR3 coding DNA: TGTGCCACCCGGACAGCGAACTCTGGAAACACCATATATTTT.